The clone carrying this T cell receptor beta chain was counted between two and nine times. Its antigen is unidentified. Template switching by 5'RACE produced TCR cDNA, adding a universal primer site and UMIs. TCRdb itself ran the 5' RACE reads through MiXCR, one entry per CDR3 protein. Of hundreds of thousands of distinct CDR3 sequences listed, less than 15% are singletons. These data are taken from a study of T cells after yellow fever vaccination. Germline assignment: CDR1 MDHEN and CDR2 SYDVKM. V shed 6 bases and J shed 6 bases, with 14 bases lying between them. The CDR3 extends over 13 amino acids. Points from the study as a whole: The presence of abundant clonotypes contaminating from the bulk population was possible in FACS-sorted repertoires. Primary-vaccination clones mostly resurfaced post-booster (about 95% CD4, roughly 90% CD8).

The chain employs TRBV28 and TRBJ1-2, with D possibly TRBD1 on 6 matching bases. Sequences were derived from PBMCs, sampled on the day of the yellow fever booster vaccination. The TCR sequence derives from a young man who received the YFV17D yellow fever vaccine. Written as DNA, the CDR3 is TGTGCCAGCAGACTTGACAGGATTGATGGCTACACCTTC. Translation gives CASRLDRIDGYTF.